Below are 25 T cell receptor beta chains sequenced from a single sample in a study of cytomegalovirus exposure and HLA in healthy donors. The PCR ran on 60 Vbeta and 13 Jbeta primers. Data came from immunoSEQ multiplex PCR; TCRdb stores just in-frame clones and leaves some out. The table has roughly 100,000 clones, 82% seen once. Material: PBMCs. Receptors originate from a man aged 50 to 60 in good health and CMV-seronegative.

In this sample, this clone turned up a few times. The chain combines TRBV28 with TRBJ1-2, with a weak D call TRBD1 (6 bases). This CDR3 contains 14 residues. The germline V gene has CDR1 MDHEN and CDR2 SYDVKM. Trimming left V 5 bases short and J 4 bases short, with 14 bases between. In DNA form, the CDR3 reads TGTGCCAGCAGTGGGGGGGCTTACTTCTATGGCTACACCTTC. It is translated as CASSGGAYFYGYTF.

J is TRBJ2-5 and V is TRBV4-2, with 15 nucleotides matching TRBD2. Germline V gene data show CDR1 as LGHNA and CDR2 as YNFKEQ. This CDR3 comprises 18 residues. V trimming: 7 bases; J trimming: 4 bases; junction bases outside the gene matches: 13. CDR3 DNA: TGTGCCAGCACCTCCGGGACTAGCGGGGGGCAGGGGGGAGAGACCCAGTACTTC. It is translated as CASTSGTSGGQGGETQYF.

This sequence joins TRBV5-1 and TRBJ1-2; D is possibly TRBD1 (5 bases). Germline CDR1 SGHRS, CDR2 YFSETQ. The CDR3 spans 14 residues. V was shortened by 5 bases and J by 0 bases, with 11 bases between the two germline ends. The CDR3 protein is CASREDSSNYGYTF. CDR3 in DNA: TGCGCCAGCAGGGAAGACAGTTCTAACTATGGCTACACCTTC.

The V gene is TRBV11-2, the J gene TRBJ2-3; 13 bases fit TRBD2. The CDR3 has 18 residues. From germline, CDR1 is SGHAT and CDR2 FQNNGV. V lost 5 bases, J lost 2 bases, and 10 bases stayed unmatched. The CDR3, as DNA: TGTGCCAGCAGCACCCTCCCGGGGACTAGCGGGGCCACAGATACGCAGTATTTT. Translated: CASSTLPGTSGATDTQYF.

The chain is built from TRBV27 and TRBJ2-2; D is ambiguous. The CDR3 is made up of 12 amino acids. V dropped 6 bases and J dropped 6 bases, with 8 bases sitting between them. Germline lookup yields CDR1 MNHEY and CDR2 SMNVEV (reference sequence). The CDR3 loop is CASRQRAGELFF. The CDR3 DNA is TGTGCCAGCAGGCAACGCGCCGGGGAGCTGTTTTTT.

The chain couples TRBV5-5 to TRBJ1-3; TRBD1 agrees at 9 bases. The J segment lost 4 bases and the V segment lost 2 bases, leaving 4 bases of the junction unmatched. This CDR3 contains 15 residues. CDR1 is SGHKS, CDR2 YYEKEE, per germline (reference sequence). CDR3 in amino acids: CASSLSTGGGNTIYF. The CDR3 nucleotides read TGTGCCAGCAGCTTATCGACAGGGGGAGGAAACACCATATATTTT.

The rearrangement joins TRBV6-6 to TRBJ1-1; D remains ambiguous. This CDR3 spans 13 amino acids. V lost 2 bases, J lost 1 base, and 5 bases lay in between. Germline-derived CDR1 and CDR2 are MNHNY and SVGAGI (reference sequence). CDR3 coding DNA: TGTGCCAGCAGTTACACGGGGAACACTGAAGCTTTCTTT. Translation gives CASSYTGNTEAFF.

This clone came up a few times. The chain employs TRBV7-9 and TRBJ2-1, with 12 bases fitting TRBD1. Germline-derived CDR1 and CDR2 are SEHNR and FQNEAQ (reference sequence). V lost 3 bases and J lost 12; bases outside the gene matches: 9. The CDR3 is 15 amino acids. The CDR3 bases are TGTGCCAGCAGCTTGGTTAGGGGACAGGGGGCTAGGCAGTTCTTC. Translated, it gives CASSLVRGQGARQFF.

In DNA form, the CDR3 reads TGTGCCAGCAGCTTAGACCGGGACATTGCCACTGAAGCTTTCTTT. Protein: CASSLDRDIATEAFF. The chain has TRBV12-1 and TRBJ1-1; the table's D call, TRBD1, has no DNA check behind it. TRBV12-1 corresponds to a pseudogene. The CDR3 contains 15 residues.

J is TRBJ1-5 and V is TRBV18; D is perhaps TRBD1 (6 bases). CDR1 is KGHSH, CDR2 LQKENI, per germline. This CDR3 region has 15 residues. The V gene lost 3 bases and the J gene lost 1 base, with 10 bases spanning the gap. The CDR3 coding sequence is TGTGCCAGCTCACCCGGACAGTTAAGCAATCAGCCCCAGCATTTT. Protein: CASSPGQLSNQPQHF. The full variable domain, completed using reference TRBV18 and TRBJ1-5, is NAGVMQNPRHLVRRRGQEARLRCSPMKGHSHVYWYRQLPEEGLKFMVYLQKENIIDESGMPKERFSAEFPKEGPSILRIQQVVRGDSAAYFCASSPGQLSNQPQHFGDGTRLSIL.

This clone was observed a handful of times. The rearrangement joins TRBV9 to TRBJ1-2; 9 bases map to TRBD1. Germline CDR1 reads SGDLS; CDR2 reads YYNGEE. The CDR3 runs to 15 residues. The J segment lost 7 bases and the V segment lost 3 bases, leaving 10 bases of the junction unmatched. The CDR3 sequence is CASSARTGGAGGYTF. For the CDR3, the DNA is TGTGCCAGCAGCGCTCGCACAGGGGGCGCTGGTGGCTACACCTTC.

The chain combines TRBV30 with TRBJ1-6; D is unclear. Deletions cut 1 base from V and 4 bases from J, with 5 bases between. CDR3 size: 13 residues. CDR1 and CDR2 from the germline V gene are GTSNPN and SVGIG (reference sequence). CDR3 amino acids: CAWSGGYNSPLHF. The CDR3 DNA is TGTGCCTGGAGTGGCGGGTATAATTCACCCCTCCACTTT.

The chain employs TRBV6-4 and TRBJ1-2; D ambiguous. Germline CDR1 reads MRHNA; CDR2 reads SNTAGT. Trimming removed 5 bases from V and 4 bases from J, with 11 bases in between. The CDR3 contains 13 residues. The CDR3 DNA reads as TGTGCCAGCAGTCCTTTCCCCCTCTATGGCTACACCTTC. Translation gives CASSPFPLYGYTF.

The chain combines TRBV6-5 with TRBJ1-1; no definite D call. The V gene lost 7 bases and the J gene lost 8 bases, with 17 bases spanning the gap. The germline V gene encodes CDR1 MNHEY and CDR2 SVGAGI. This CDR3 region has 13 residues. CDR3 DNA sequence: TGTGCCAGCAAACAATCGGTCGGAGGCGAAGCTTTCTTT. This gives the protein CASKQSVGGEAFF.

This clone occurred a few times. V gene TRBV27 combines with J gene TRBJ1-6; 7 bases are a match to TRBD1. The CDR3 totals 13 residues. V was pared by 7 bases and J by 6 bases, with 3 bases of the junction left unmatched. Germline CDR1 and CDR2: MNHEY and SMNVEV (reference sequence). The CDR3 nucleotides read TGTGCCAGCACCACAGGGGTTAATTCACCCCTCCACTTT. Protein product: CASTTGVNSPLHF.

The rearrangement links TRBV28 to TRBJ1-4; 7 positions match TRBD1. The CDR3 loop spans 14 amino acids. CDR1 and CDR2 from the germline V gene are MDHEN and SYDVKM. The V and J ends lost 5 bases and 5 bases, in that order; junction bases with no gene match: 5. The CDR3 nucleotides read TGTGCCAGCAGTCTACGACAGGGCAATGAAAAACTGTTTTTT. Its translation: CASSLRQGNEKLFF.

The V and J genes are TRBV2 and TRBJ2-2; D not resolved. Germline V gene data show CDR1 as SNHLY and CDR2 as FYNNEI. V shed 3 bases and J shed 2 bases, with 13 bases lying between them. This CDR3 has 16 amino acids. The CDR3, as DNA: TGTGCCAGCAGTGATATTGGCGGAGTTAACACCGGGGAGCTGTTTTTT. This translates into CASSDIGGVNTGELFF.

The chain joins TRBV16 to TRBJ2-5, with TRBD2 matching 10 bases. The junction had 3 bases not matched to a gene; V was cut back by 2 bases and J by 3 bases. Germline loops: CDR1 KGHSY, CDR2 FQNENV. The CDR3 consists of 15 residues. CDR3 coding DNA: TGTGCCAGCAGCCAAGAGCTAGCGGGGGAAGAGACCCAGTACTTC. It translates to CASSQELAGEETQYF. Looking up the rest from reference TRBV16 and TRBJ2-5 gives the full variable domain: GEEVAQTPKHLVRGEGQKAKLYCAPIKGHSYVFWYQQVLKNEFKFLISFQNENVFDETGMPKERFSAKCLPNSPCSLEIQATKLEDSAVYFCASSQELAGEETQYFGPGTRLLVL.

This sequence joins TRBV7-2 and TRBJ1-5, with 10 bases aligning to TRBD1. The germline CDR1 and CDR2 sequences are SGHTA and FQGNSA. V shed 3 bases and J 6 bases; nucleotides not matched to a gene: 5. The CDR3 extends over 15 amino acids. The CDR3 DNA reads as TGTGCCAGCAGCTTTGGACAGGGGGTTGTTCAGCCCCAGCATTTT. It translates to CASSFGQGVVQPQHF.

CDR3 DNA: TGTGCCAGCAGGAGGACAGAGTTTGGCTATGGCTACACCTTC. As protein: CASRRTEFGYGYTF. The V gene is TRBV2, the J gene TRBJ1-2; possible D gene TRBD1, 6 bases. The germline V gene encodes CDR1 SNHLY and CDR2 FYNNEI. This CDR3 region has 14 residues. Trimming shortened V by 6 bases and J by 4 bases, and 15 bases separated the two germline ends. Variable domain in full (rest from reference TRBV2 and TRBJ1-2): EPEVTQTPSHQVTQMGQEVILRCVPISNHLYFYWYRQILGQKVEFLVSFYNNEISEKSEIFDDQFSVERPDGSNFTLKIRSTKLEDSAMYFCASRRTEFGYGYTFGSGTRLTVV.

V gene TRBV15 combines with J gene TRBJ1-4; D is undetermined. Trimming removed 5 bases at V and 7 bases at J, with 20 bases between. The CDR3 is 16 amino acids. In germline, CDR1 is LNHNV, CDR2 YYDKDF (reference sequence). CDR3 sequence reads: CATSSRFQAAGEKLFF. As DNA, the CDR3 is TGTGCCACCAGCTCCCGTTTTCAGGCAGCGGGTGAAAAACTGTTTTTT.

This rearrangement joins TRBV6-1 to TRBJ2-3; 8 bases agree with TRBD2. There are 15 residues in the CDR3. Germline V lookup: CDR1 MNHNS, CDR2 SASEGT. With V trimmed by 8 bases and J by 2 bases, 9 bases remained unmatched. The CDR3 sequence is CASLGAGGNTDTQYF. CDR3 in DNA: TGTGCCAGCCTCGGGGCGGGGGGAAACACAGATACGCAGTATTTT.

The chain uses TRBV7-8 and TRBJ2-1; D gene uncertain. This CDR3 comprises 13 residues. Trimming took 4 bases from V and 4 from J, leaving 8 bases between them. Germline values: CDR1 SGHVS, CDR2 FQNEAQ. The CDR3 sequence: CASSSTEYNEQFF. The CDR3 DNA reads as TGTGCCAGCAGCTCCACAGAGTACAATGAGCAGTTCTTC.

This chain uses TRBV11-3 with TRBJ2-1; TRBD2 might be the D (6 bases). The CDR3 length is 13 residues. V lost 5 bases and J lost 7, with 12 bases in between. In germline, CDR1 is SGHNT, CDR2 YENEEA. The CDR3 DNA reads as TGTGCCAGCAGCGCTCTAGCGTGGAATGAGCAGTTCTTC. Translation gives CASSALAWNEQFF.

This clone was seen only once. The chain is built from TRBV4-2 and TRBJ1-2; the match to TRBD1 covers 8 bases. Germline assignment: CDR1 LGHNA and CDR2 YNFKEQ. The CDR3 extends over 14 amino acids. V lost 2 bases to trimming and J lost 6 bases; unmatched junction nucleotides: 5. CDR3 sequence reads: CASSQPRGRDGYTF. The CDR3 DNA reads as TGTGCCAGCAGCCAACCCAGGGGGCGGGATGGCTACACCTTC.